One sample yielded the 14 T cell receptor beta chains listed below, sequenced in a study of cytomegalovirus exposure and HLA in healthy donors. The PCR employed 60 Vbeta primers together with 13 Jbeta primers. Sequencing was performed with immunoSEQ multiplex PCR; in TCRdb, only in-frame clones are kept and a portion is missing. This sample's table has about 120,000 clones. The sequenced material came from PBMCs. These receptors all stem from a man in his forties in good health and CMV-seropositive.

The gene calls are TRBV18 and TRBJ2-2; 9 nucleotides align to TRBD1. CDR1 and CDR2 (germline): KGHSH, LQKENI. After removal of 4 bases from V and 4 bases from J, the junction contained 1 base not matched to a gene. This CDR3 contains 14 residues. The DNA for the CDR3 is TGTGCCAGCTCACTGGACAGGGGCACCGGGGAGCTGTTTTTT. It codes for CASSLDRGTGELFF.

This rearrangement joins TRBV4-1 to TRBJ2-7; 8 bases are a match to TRBD1. The germline gives CDR1 MGHRA, CDR2 YSYEKL. The trim removed 6 bases at V and 6 bases at J, leaving 10 bases unmatched. The CDR3 sequence is 14 residues long. The DNA for the CDR3 is TGCGCCAGCAGACCCGATGAGACAGGGGTCGAGCAGTACTTC. Its protein product is CASRPDETGVEQYF.

The chain recombines TRBV7-3 with TRBJ2-3; TRBD2 matches at 8 bases. J lost 8 bases, V lost 5 bases, and 6 bases had no gene match. The CDR3 length is 13 residues. The germline V gene has CDR1 SGHTA and CDR2 FQGTGA. CDR3 nucleotides: TGTGCCAGCAGCCCTTGGGCGGGGGGTACGCAGTATTTT. Its translation is CASSPWAGGTQYF. Variable domain in full (rest from reference TRBV7-3 and TRBJ2-3): GAGVSQTPSNKVTEKGKYVELRCDPISGHTALYWYRQSLGQGPEFLIYFQGTGAADDSGLPNDRFFAVRPEGSVSTLKIQRTERGDSAVYLCASSPWAGGTQYFGPGTRLTVL.

V is TRBV9 and J is TRBJ2-2, with 9 bases that match TRBD2. The junction had 3 bases not matched to a gene; V was cut back by 2 bases and J by 4 bases. This CDR3 is 15 amino acids long. Germline V gene lookup returns CDR1 SGDLS and CDR2 YYNGEE. The CDR3 region has the DNA TGTGCCAGCAGCGTGAAGACTAGCGGCACCGGGGAGCTGTTTTTT. As protein: CASSVKTSGTGELFF. The full variable domain, rest sourced from reference TRBV9 and TRBJ2-2, is DSGVTQTPKHLITATGQRVTLRCSPRSGDLSVYWYQQSLDQGLQFLIQYYNGEERAKGNILERFSAQQFPDLHSELNLSSLELGDSALYFCASSVKTSGTGELFFGEGSRLTVL.

The chain couples TRBV28 to TRBJ2-7, with 8 bases fitting TRBD1. The germline V gene has CDR1 MDHEN and CDR2 SYDVKM. The CDR3 loop spans 13 amino acids. The ends lost 6 bases at V and 3 bases at J; junction bases unmatched: 4. CDR3 sequence reads: CASRAGGLYEQYF. For the CDR3, the DNA is TGTGCCAGCAGGGCAGGGGGCCTCTACGAGCAGTACTTC.

With regard to this clone: At one boundary the junction diverges from the germline segment, which might be a read error. The chain links TRBV6-1 to TRBJ2-5; TRBD1 might be the D (6 bases). CDR1 MNHNS and CDR2 SASEGT come from the germline V gene. The CDR3 consists of 12 residues. The CDR3 sequence: CASSEKGETRYF. The CDR3 DNA reads TGTGCCAGCAGCGAAAAGGGGGAGACCCGGTACTTC.

The DNA for the CDR3 is TGTGCCAGCAGCTGGGGGGAGGAGACCCAGTACTTC. Translating it yields CASSWGEETQYF. The rearrangement joins TRBV5-6 to TRBJ2-5; D may be TRBD2 (6 bases). Looked up from germline, CDR1 is SGHDT and CDR2 is YYEEEE. This CDR3 is built from 12 residues. V lost 3 bases, J lost 5 bases, and 8 bases lay in between.

This sequence joins TRBV7-2 and TRBJ1-1; no firm D call. Germline V gives CDR1 SGHTA, CDR2 FQGNSA. CDR3 length equals 13 residues. Trimming took 1 base from V and 6 from J, leaving 9 bases between them. In nucleotides, the CDR3 is TGTGCCAGCAGCTTAGTAGAGCGAGCTGAAGCTTTCTTT. It encodes CASSLVERAEAFF.

V is TRBV6-5 and J is TRBJ2-1; possible D gene TRBD1, 6 bases. Germline V gives CDR1 MNHEY, CDR2 SVGAGI. V lost 5 bases to trimming and J lost 4 bases, with 9 bases between them. The CDR3 is 13 residues long. CDR3 bases: TGTGCCAGCAGTCGGGACACTTACAATGAGCAGTTCTTC. It codes for CASSRDTYNEQFF.

In DNA, the CDR3 is TGCGCCAGCAGCTTGCACAGGGGGGAGACCCAGTACTTC. Protein product: CASSLHRGETQYF. The chain carries TRBV5-1 and TRBJ2-5; TRBD1 matches at 8 bases. CDR1 is SGHRS and CDR2 is YFSETQ in the germline V gene. Trimming removed 1 base from V and 5 bases from J; junction bases left unmatched: 1. This CDR3 is built from 13 residues.

V and J are TRBV27 and TRBJ2-1; the D gene is possibly TRBD2 (5 bases). Germline V gene sequence: CDR1 MNHEY, CDR2 SMNVEV (reference sequence). V lost 2 bases, J lost 3 bases, and 17 bases lay in between. This CDR3 is built from 17 residues. The CDR3: CASSLALAVAGYNEQFF. The CDR3 DNA reads as TGTGCCAGCAGTTTAGCCCTAGCCGTAGCCGGCTACAATGAGCAGTTCTTC.

The genes are TRBV6-6 and TRBJ1-4, with D tentatively TRBD1 (5 bases). The CDR3 length is 14 residues. In germline, CDR1 is MNHNY, CDR2 SVGAGI (reference sequence). V was trimmed by 2 bases and J by 6 bases, leaving 10 bases between them. This chain's CDR3 is CASSYRQGDEKLFF. The CDR3 DNA reads as TGTGCCAGCAGTTACAGGCAGGGTGATGAAAAACTGTTTTTT.

The V call is TRBV7-9, the J call TRBJ2-5; 8 bases align to TRBD2. CDR3 length: 15 residues. After removal of 5 bases from V and 2 bases from J, the junction contained 7 bases not matched to a gene. Germline assignment: CDR1 SEHNR and CDR2 FQNEAQ (reference sequence). CDR3 DNA sequence: TGTGCCAGCAGCCACGCAGCGGGAGCACAAGAGACCCAGTACTTC. It translates to CASSHAAGAQETQYF.

This chain connects TRBV25-1 to TRBJ2-7; TRBD2 agrees at 10 bases. This CDR3 comprises 16 residues. V lost 2 bases, J lost 3 bases, and 7 bases stayed unmatched. Germline values: CDR1 MGHDK, CDR2 SYGVNS. CDR3 bases: TGTGCCAGCAGTGAAGGGGCTAGCGGGAGTTTCTACGAGCAGTACTTC. It translates to CASSEGASGSFYEQYF.